This T cell receptor (beta chain) was obtained from a study of T cell changes during pregnancy in multiple sclerosis. The CDR3 loop spans 14 amino acids. The V and J ends lost 0 bases and 13 bases respectively, with 13 bases between them. The germline V gene has CDR1 SGHTA and CDR2 FQGTGA. Sequencing used immunoSEQ multiplex PCR; TCRdb keeps in-frame clones, though not all of them. The data hold over 90,000 clones, with around 93% observed a single time. V and J are TRBV7-3 and TRBJ1-6; a possible D gene is TRBD1 (6 bases). The sample consisted of peripheral blood, taken before pregnancy. This TCR derives from a female donor with multiple sclerosis, enrolled in a pregnancy study. DNA for the CDR3: TGTGCCAGCAGCTTAACGGGTGGGGGCGCGCCCCTCCACTTT. Encoded protein: CASSLTGGGAPLHF.